This passage covers 25 T cell receptor beta chains from one sample sequenced in a study of T-cell reconstitution after alpha-beta-depleted transplantation in children. The TCRbeta library was prepared with unique molecular identifiers. TCRdb itself ran the PCR reads through MiXCR, one entry per CDR3 protein. The sample consists of about 980,000 distinct CDR3 sequences, around 30% of them appearing once. The material sequenced was PBMCs, mostly from graft donor cells, taken 360 days after TCRalphabeta/CD19-depleted stem cell transplant. These TCRs come from a boy under two years old who had a stem cell transplant for SCID, so the T cells may come from the graft donor.

This sequence joins TRBV29-1 and TRBJ2-1, with 8 bases identical to TRBD2. CDR3 length: 16 residues. The germline CDR1 and CDR2 sequences are SQVTM and ANQGSEA. V was clipped by 1 base and J by 4 bases; unmatched bases: 9. CDR3 sequence (DNA): TGCAGCGTTGAAGCCCTCGAGCGGGAGTCGTACAATGAGCAGTTCTTC. It is translated as CSVEALERESYNEQFF.

This rearrangement joins TRBV12-3 or TRBV12-4 to TRBJ1-5; D is unresolved. The CDR3 is 14 amino acids. V lost 6 bases and J 0 bases, leaving 9 bases between the germline ends. The CDR3 bases are TGTGCCAGCAGCCGCGGGCTTAGCAATCAGCCCCAGCATTTT. This translates into CASSRGLSNQPQHF.

The chain has TRBV10-3 and TRBJ1-2; a possible D gene is TRBD1 (5 bases). CDR1 ENHRY and CDR2 SYGVKD come from the germline V gene. V was pared by 0 bases and J by 5 bases, with 19 bases between. The CDR3 runs 17 residues. The CDR3 DNA is TGTGCCATCAGTGAGTCCGCGGGGCCGGCAGAACAATATGGCTACACCTTC. It encodes CAISESAGPAEQYGYTF.

There are a few counts of this clonotype. The V call is TRBV19, the J call TRBJ2-7, with D unresolved. Germline CDR1 reads LNHDA; CDR2 reads SQIVND (reference sequence). V was trimmed by 5 bases and J by 2 bases, leaving 16 bases between them. The CDR3 sequence is 15 residues long. The CDR3 sequence is CASSDLAGPPYEQYF. The CDR3 DNA is TGTGCCAGTAGTGATCTGGCCGGCCCCCCCTACGAGCAGTACTTC.

The chain joins TRBV7-2 to TRBJ1-1, with no clear D. Per germline, CDR1 SGHTA and CDR2 FQGNSA. V lost 5 bases and J lost 5, with 15 bases in between. The CDR3 is made up of 14 amino acids. CDR3 in DNA: TGTGCCAGCAGCCCCCTTCGGGTGACAACTGAAGCTTTCTTT. It codes for CASSPLRVTTEAFF.

The V call is TRBV4-3, the J call TRBJ2-7; D might be TRBD1 or TRBD2, each matching 5 bases. V was trimmed by 0 bases and J by 2 bases, leaving 20 bases between them. CDR1 is LGHNA and CDR2 is YSLEER in the germline V gene. The CDR3 extends over 18 amino acids. CDR3 sequence reads: CASSQDLQSGTIAYEQYF. The CDR3 region has the DNA TGCGCCAGCAGCCAAGATCTACAATCAGGGACGATCGCCTACGAGCAGTACTTC.

The chain carries TRBV7-2 and TRBJ2-7, with D possibly TRBD2 on 6 matching bases. Trimming took off 7 bases at V and 0 bases at J, with 10 bases between the two ends. CDR3 size: 13 residues. CDR1 SGHTA and CDR2 FQGNSA come from the germline V gene. The CDR3 DNA sequence: TGTGCCAGCAAACGGGGGAGCTCCTACGAGCAGTACTTC. Translated, it gives CASKRGSSYEQYF.

This clonotype was recorded a few times. The rearrangement links TRBV5-6 to TRBJ2-5; 10 nucleotides align to TRBD1. CDR1 is SGHDT, CDR2 YYEEEE, per germline. The length of the CDR3 is 15 residues. Losses at the gene ends were 4 bases for V and 2 bases for J; bases not matched to a gene: 5. The CDR3 bases are TGTGCCAGCAGCATCGGGACAGGGGCGCAAGAGACCCAGTACTTC. Translation: CASSIGTGAQETQYF.

The chain is built from TRBV5-1 and TRBJ2-2; the D gene is possibly TRBD1 (6 bases). This CDR3 has 15 amino acids. V lost 4 bases, J lost 5 bases, and 15 bases lay in between. Germline values: CDR1 SGHRS, CDR2 YFSETQ. DNA for the CDR3: TGCGCCAGCAGCCCCGGGGACATTGAGACCGGGGAGCTGTTTTTT. It encodes CASSPGDIETGELFF. Filled out from reference TRBV5-1 and TRBJ2-2, the complete variable domain reads KAGVTQTPRYLIKTRGQQVTLSCSPISGHRSVSWYQQTPGQGLQFLFEYFSETQRNKGNFPGRFSGRQFSNSRSEMNVSTLELGDSALYLCASSPGDIETGELFFGEGSRLTVL.

The V call is TRBV4-3, the J call TRBJ2-7, with 8 bases lining up with TRBD1. The CDR3 runs to 15 residues. The J segment lost 3 bases and the V segment lost 0 bases, leaving 4 bases of the junction unmatched. The germline gives CDR1 LGHNA, CDR2 YSLEER. The CDR3 DNA follows: TGCGCCAGCAGCCAAGAAGGGACAGGAATCTACGAGCAGTACTTC. Translating it yields CASSQEGTGIYEQYF.

The chain couples TRBV24-1 to TRBJ1-3, with TRBD1 as a possible D gene (5 bases). There are 13 residues in the CDR3. The germline V gene has CDR1 KGHDR and CDR2 SFDVKD. The V end was cut by 4 bases, the J end by 8 bases, with 11 bases between. Here the CDR3 DNA reads TGTGCCACCAGTGACTCTGGGGGGGACACCATATATTTT. This gives the protein CATSDSGGDTIYF.

The V gene is TRBV5-1, the J gene TRBJ2-1, with 8 bases aligning to TRBD2. Germline V CDR1 and CDR2: SGHRS, YFSETQ. This CDR3 region has 19 residues. V lost 4 bases and J lost 2; bases outside the gene matches: 17. This CDR3 reads CASSPTTPERGRPYNEQFF. The DNA for the CDR3 is TGCGCCAGCAGCCCGACAACCCCGGAGCGGGGGAGACCCTACAATGAGCAGTTCTTC.

Only a few counts were recorded for this clonotype. DNA for the CDR3: TGTGCCAGCAGTTTACATATGGCAGGGGAAGGGGGCTACACCTTC. This sequence encodes CASSLHMAGEGGYTF. The chain couples TRBV12-3 or TRBV12-4 to TRBJ1-2; D is possibly TRBD1 (6 bases). The CDR3 consists of 15 residues. V lost 2 bases and J 8 bases, leaving 18 bases between the germline ends.

This chain links TRBV16 with TRBJ2-7; tentatively, D is TRBD2 (6 bases). CDR3 size: 14 residues. Trimming shortened V by 0 bases and J by 3 bases, and 9 bases separated the two germline ends. Germline V gene data show CDR1 as KGHSY and CDR2 as FQNENV. CDR3 nucleotide sequence: TGTGCCAGCAGCCAATCAGGAGGGTACTACGAGCAGTACTTC. Residues: CASSQSGGYYEQYF. Full variable domain (rest looked up from reference TRBV16 and TRBJ2-7): GEEVAQTPKHLVRGEGQKAKLYCAPIKGHSYVFWYQQVLKNEFKFLISFQNENVFDETGMPKERFSAKCLPNSPCSLEIQATKLEDSAVYFCASSQSGGYYEQYFGPGTRLTVT.

The table lists this clonotype with a few counts. The chain links TRBV6-1 to TRBJ1-1, with D hard to call. Trimming shortened V by 8 bases and J by 0 bases, and 10 bases separated the two germline ends. CDR3 length equals 13 residues. Looked up from germline, CDR1 is MNHNS and CDR2 is SASEGT. As DNA, the CDR3 is TGTGCCAGCTACGAGAACATGAACACTGAAGCTTTCTTT. This encodes CASYENMNTEAFF.

This clonotype was detected only a few times. This sequence joins TRBV3-1 and TRBJ2-7; tentative D call: TRBD2 (5 bases). The V gene's germline CDR1 is LGHDT and CDR2 YNNKEL (reference sequence). Trimming cost V 3 bases and J 7 bases, with 13 bases left between them. This CDR3 has 13 residues. The CDR3 spells CASSQGSWREQYF. DNA of the CDR3: TGTGCCAGCAGCCAGGGGAGTTGGAGGGAGCAGTACTTC.

The V and J genes are TRBV4-1 and TRBJ1-2; the match to TRBD1 covers 7 bases. This CDR3 is 16 amino acids long. Germline V lookup: CDR1 MGHRA, CDR2 YSYEKL. Trimming removed 0 bases from V and 6 bases from J; junction bases left unmatched: 10. CDR3: CASSQDRGQGGNGYTF. The CDR3 nucleotides are TGCGCCAGCAGCCAAGATAGGGGGCAGGGCGGCAATGGCTACACCTTC.

About this clonotype itself: The junction shows a germline mismatch at one end, possibly a read error. This rearrangement joins TRBV24-1 to TRBJ2-3, with a possible D match to TRBD1 (7 bases). CDR1 and CDR2 (germline): KGHDR, SFDVKD. The CDR3 has 12 residues. CDR3 nucleotide sequence: TGTTCCACCAGGGGGGCCGCAGATACGCAGTATTTT. Residues: CSTRGAADTQYF.

A few counts support this clonotype. The chain couples TRBV4-3 to TRBJ2-5; D perhaps matches TRBD2 (6 bases). In germline, CDR1 is LGHNA, CDR2 YSLEER. Trimming took 2 bases from V and 6 from J, leaving 13 bases between them. The CDR3 spans 14 residues. CDR3 region: CASSQSTSLQTQYF. Here the CDR3 DNA reads TGCGCCAGCAGCCAATCGACTAGTCTCCAGACCCAGTACTTC.

This sequence joins TRBV27 and TRBJ1-6; perhaps TRBD1 as D (5 bases). The CDR3 has 15 amino acids. The ends were cut back, 8 bases at V and 8 bases at J, with 19 bases in the middle. Germline V CDR1 and CDR2: MNHEY, SMNVEV (reference sequence). DNA for the CDR3: TGTGCCAGCCGAACATTCGGGGTAGGGGATTCACCCCTCCACTTT. Protein sequence: CASRTFGVGDSPLHF.

The sample holds many counts of this clonotype. The gene calls are TRBV10-2 and TRBJ2-3; tentatively, D is TRBD2 (7 bases). The V end was cut by 2 bases, the J end by 7 bases, with 16 bases between. CDR3 size: 15 residues. Germline V gene data show CDR1 as WSHSY and CDR2 as SAAADI. As DNA, the CDR3 is TGCGCCAGCAGTGAGGCCCACGGGGGGCAATATACGCAGTATTTT. Translating gives CASSEAHGGQYTQYF.

This clonotype was seen repeatedly, ten times or more. The chain is built from TRBV6-2 or TRBV6-3 and TRBJ2-7; tentatively, D is TRBD2 (6 bases). Germline-derived CDR1 and CDR2 are MNHEY and SVGEGT. V shed 7 bases and J shed 2 bases, with 9 bases lying between them. This CDR3 is built from 12 residues. The CDR3 DNA sequence: TGTGCCAGCACTCGGGGGACCTACGAGCAGTACTTC. It is translated as CASTRGTYEQYF.

This chain links TRBV28 with TRBJ1-4, with D hard to call. Germline V CDR1 and CDR2: MDHEN, SYDVKM. V lost 4 bases and J lost 0, with 12 bases in between. The CDR3 is 16 residues long. The chain's CDR3 is CASSSRLSATNEKLFF. CDR3 DNA: TGTGCCAGCAGTTCCCGTTTGTCAGCAACTAATGAAAAACTGTTTTTT.

The chain links TRBV2 to TRBJ2-3; 8 positions match TRBD2. The germline CDR1 and CDR2 sequences are SNHLY and FYNNEI. V shed 8 bases, J shed 0 bases, and the junction held 7 bases outside the gene matches. This CDR3 is 15 amino acids long. In DNA form, the CDR3 reads TGTGCCAGCGAGCGGGGGTACCCTAGCACAGATACGCAGTATTTT. It specifies CASERGYPSTDTQYF.

Ten or more counts support this clonotype. An end of the junction does not agree with germline; a read error may underlie this. This chain uses TRBV7-9 with TRBJ2-7, with 7 bases identical to TRBD2. Germline-derived CDR1 and CDR2 are SEHNR and FQNEAQ (reference sequence). CDR3 size: 12 residues. The CDR3, as DNA: TGCGCCAGCAGCTGGGGGGGCTACGAGCAGTACTTC. Protein: CASSWGGYEQYF.